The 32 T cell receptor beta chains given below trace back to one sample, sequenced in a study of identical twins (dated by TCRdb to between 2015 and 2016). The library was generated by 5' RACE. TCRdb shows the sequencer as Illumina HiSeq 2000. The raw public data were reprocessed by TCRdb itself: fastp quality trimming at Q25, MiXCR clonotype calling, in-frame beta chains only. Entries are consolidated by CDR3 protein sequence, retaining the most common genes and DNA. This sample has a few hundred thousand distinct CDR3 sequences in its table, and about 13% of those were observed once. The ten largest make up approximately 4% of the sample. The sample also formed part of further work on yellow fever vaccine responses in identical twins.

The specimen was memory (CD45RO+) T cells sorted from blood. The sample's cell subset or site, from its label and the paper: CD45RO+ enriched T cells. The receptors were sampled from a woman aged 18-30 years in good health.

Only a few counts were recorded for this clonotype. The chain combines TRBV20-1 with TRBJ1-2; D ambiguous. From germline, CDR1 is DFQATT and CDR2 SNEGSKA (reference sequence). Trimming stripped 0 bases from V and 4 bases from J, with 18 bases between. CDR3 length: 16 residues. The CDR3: CSAREIGSAGPYGYTF. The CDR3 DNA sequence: TGCAGTGCTAGAGAGATAGGAAGTGCAGGACCCTATGGCTACACCTTC.

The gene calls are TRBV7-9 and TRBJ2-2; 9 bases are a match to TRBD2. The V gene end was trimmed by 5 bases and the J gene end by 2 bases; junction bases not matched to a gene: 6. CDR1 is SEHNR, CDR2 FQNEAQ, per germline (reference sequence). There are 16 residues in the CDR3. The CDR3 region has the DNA TGTGCCAGCAGCCCCCTAGCGGGGCAAAACACCGGGGAGCTGTTTTTT. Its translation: CASSPLAGQNTGELFF.

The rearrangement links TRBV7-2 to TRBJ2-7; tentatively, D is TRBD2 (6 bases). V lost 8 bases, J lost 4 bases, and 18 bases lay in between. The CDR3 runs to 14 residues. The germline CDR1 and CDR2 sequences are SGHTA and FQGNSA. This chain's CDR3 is CASAPMVGTYEQYF. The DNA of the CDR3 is TGTGCCAGCGCCCCGATGGTCGGGACTTACGAGCAGTACTTC.

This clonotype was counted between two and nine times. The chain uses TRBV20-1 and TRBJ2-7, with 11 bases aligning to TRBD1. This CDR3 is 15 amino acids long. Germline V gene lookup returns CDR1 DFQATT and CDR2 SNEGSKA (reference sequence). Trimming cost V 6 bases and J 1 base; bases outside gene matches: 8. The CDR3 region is CSAPGQGAVSYEQYF. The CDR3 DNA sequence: TGCAGTGCCCCCGGACAGGGGGCAGTTTCCTACGAGCAGTACTTC.

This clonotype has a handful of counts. CDR3 loop: CASSQGSGYKTDTQYF. CDR3 nucleotides: TGCGCCAGCAGCCAAGGATCCGGATACAAAACAGATACGCAGTATTTT. V usage is TRBV4-3 and J usage is TRBJ2-3; D is unresolved. CDR3 size: 16 residues. Trimming stripped 1 base from V and 3 bases from J, with 14 bases between. CDR1 LGHNA and CDR2 YSLEER come from the germline V gene.

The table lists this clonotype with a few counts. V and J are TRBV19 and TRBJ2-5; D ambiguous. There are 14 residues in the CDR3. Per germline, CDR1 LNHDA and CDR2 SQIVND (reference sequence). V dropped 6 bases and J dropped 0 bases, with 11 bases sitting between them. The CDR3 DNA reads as TGTGCCAGTAGCAACGTACACGACCAAGAGACCCAGTACTTC. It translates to CASSNVHDQETQYF.

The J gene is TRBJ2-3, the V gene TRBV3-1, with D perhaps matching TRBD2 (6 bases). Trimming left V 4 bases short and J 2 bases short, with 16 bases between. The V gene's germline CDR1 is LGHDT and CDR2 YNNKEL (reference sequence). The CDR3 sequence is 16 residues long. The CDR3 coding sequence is TGTGCCAGCAGCCCCCTTTTAGCGGAGGTCACAGATACGCAGTATTTT. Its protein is CASSPLLAEVTDTQYF.

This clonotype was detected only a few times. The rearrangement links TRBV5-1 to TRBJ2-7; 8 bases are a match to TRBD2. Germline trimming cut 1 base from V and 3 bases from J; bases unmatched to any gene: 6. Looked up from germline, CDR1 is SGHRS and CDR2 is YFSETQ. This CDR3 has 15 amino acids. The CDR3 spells CASSLFAGGFYEQYF. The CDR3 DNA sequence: TGCGCCAGCAGCTTGTTTGCGGGAGGCTTCTACGAGCAGTACTTC.

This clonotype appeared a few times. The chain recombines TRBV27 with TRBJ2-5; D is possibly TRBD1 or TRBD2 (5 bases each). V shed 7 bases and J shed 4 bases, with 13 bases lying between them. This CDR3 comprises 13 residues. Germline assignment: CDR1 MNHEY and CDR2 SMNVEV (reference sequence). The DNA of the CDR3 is TGTGCCAGCAATTCGGGACGTGGAGAGACCCAGTACTTC. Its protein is CASNSGRGETQYF.

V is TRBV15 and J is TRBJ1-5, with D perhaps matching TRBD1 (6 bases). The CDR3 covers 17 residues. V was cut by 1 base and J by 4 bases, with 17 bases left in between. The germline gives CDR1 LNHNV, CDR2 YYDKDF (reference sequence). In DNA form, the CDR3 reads TGTGCCACCAGCAGAGGAGGGGGGGAAGGCTCGAATCAGCCCCAGCATTTT. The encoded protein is CATSRGGGEGSNQPQHF. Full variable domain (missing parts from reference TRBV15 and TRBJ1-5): DAMVIQNPRYQVTQFGKPVTLSCSQTLNHNVMYWYQQKSSQAPKLLFHYYDKDFNNEADTPDNFQSRRPNTSFCFLDIRSPGLGDTAMYLCATSRGGGEGSNQPQHFGDGTRLSIL.

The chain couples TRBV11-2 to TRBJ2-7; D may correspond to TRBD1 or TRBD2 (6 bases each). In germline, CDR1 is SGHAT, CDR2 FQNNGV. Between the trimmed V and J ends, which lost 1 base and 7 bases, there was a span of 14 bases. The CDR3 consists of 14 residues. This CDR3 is CASSLGYGGREQYF. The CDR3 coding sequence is TGTGCCAGCAGCTTAGGGTATGGGGGGCGGGAGCAGTACTTC.

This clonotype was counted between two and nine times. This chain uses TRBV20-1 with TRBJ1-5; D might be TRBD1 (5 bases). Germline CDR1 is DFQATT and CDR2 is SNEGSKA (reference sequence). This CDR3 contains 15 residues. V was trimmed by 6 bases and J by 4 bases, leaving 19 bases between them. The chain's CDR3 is CSAPIRPGNNQPQHF. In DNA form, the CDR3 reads TGCAGTGCCCCAATCAGGCCAGGGAATAATCAGCCCCAGCATTTT.

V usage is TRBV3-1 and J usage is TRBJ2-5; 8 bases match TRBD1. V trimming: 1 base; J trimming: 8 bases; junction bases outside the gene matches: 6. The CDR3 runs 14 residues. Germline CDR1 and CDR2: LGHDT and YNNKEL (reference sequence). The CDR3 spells CASSQGQGAGTQYF. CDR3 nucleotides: TGTGCCAGCAGCCAAGGCCAGGGGGCGGGTACCCAGTACTTC.

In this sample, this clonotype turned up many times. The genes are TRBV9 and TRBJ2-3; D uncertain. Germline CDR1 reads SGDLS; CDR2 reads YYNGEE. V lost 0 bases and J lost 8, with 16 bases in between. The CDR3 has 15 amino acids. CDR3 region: CASSVALGSPSTQYF. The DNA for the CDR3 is TGTGCCAGCAGCGTAGCTCTCGGCTCCCCATCTACGCAGTATTTT.

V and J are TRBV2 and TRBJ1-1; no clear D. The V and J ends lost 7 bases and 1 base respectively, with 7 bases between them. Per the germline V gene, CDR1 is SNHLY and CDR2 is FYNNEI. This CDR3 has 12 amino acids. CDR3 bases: TGTGCCAGCAATAAGGAGAACACTGAAGCTTTCTTT. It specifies CASNKENTEAFF.

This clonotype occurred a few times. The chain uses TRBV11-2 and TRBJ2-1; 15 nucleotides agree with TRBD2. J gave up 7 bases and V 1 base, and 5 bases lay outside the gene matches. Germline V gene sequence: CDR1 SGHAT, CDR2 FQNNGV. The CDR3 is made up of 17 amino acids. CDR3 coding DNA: TGTGCCAGCAGCTTAGTTACCGGGACTAGCGGGAGGAATGAGCAGTTCTTC. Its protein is CASSLVTGTSGRNEQFF.

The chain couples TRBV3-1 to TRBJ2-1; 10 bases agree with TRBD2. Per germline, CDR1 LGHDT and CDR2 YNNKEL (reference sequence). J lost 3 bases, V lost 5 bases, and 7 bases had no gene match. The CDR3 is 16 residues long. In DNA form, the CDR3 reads TGTGCCAGCAGCTTAGGACTAGCGGTTAGCTACAATGAGCAGTTCTTC. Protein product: CASSLGLAVSYNEQFF.

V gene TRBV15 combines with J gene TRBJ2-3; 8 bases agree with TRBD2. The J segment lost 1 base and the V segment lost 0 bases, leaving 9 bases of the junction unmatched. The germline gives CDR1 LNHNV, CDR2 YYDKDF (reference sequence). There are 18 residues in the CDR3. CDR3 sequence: CATSREWSGRGGTDTQYF. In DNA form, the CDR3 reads TGTGCCACCAGCAGAGAATGGAGCGGGAGAGGGGGCACAGATACGCAGTATTTT.

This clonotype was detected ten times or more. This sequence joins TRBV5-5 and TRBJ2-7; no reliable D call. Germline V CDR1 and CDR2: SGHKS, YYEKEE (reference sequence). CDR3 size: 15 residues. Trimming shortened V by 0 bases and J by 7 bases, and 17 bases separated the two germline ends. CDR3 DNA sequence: TGTGCCAGCAGCTTGGCCGGCAGGCTGGTGGATGAGCAGTACTTC. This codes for CASSLAGRLVDEQYF.

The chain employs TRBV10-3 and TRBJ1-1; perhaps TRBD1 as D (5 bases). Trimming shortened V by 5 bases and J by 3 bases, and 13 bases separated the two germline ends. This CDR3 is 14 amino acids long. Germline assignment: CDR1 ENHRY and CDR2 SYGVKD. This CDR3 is CAISSRVADTEAFF. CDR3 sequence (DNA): TGTGCCATCAGTAGCAGGGTAGCGGACACTGAAGCTTTCTTT.

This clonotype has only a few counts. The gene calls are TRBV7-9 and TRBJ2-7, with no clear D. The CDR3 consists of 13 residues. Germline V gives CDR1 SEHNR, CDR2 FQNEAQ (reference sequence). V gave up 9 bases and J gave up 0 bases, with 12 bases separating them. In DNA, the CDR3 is TGTGCCAGGGTGGGAACGAGCTCCTACGAGCAGTACTTC. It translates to CARVGTSSYEQYF.

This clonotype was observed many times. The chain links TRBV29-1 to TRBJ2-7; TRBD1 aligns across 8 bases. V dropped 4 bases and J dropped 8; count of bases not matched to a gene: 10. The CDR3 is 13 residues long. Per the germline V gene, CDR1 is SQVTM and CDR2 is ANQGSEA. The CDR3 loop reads CSVGQGSSTKQYF. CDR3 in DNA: TGCAGCGTTGGACAGGGGAGTTCTACGAAGCAGTACTTC.

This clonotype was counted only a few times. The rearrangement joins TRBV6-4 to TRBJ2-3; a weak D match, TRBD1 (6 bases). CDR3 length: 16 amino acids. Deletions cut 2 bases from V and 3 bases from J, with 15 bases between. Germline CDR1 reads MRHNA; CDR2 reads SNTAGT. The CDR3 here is CASSDTSTGNTDTQYF. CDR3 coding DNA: TGTGCCAGCAGTGACACTTCGACAGGAAATACAGATACGCAGTATTTT.

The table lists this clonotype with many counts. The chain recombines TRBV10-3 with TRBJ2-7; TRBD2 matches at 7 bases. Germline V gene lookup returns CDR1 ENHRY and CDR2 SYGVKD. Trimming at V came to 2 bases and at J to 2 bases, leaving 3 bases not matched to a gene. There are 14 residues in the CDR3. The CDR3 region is CAISEREGPYEQYF. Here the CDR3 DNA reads TGTGCCATCAGTGAGAGGGAGGGCCCCTACGAGCAGTACTTC.

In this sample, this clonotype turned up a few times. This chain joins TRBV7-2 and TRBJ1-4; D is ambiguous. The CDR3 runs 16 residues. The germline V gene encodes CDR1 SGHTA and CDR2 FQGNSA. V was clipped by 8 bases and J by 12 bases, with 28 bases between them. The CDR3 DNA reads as TGTGCCAGCCCCAGGTGGGAGTGCGAGGAGCAGAATGAACTGTTTTTT. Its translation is CASPRWECEEQNELFF.

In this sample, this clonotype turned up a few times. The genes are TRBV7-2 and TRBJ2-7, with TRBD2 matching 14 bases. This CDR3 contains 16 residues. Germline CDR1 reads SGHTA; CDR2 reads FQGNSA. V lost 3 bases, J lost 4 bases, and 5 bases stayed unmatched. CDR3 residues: CASSFRLAGGRYEQYF. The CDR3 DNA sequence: TGTGCCAGCAGCTTCAGACTAGCGGGGGGGCGGTACGAGCAGTACTTC.

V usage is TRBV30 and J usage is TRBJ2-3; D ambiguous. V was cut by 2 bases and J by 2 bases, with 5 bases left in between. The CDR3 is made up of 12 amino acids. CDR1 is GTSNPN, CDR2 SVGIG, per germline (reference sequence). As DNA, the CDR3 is TGTGCCTGGAGTCCAGCCACAGATACGCAGTATTTT. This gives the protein CAWSPATDTQYF.

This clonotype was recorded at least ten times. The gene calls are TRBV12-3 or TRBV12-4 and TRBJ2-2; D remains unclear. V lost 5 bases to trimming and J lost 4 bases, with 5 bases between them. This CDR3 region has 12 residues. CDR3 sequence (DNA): TGTGCCAGCAGTAAGGGCACCGGGGAGCTGTTTTTT. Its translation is CASSKGTGELFF.

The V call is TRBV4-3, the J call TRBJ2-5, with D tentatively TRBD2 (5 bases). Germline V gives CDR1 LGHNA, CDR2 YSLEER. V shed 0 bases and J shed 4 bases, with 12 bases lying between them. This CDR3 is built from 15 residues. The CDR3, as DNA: TGCGCCAGCAGCCAAGATCGGCTAGCTCTAGAGACCCAGTACTTC. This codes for CASSQDRLALETQYF.

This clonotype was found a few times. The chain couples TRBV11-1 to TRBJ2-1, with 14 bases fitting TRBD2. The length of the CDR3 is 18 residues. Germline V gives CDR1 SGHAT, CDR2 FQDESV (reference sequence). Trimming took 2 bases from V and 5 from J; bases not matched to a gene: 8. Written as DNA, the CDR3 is TGTGCCAGCAGCTTAAAAGTTCGACTAGCGGGGGGGGACAATGAGCAGTTCTTC. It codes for CASSLKVRLAGGDNEQFF.

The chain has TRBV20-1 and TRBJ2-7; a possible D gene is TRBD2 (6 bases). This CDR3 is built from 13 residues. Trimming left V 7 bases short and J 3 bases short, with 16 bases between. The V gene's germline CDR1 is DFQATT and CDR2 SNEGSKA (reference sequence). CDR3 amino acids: CSGRAGRDYEQYF. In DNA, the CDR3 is TGCAGTGGTCGGGCGGGGCGGGACTACGAGCAGTACTTC.

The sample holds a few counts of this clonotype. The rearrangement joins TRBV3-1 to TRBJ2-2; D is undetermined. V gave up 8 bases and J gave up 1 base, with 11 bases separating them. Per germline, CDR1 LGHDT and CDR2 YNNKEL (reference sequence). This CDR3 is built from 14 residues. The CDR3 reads CASRWLGNTGELFF. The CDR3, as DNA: TGTGCCAGCCGGTGGTTAGGGAACACCGGGGAGCTGTTTTTT.